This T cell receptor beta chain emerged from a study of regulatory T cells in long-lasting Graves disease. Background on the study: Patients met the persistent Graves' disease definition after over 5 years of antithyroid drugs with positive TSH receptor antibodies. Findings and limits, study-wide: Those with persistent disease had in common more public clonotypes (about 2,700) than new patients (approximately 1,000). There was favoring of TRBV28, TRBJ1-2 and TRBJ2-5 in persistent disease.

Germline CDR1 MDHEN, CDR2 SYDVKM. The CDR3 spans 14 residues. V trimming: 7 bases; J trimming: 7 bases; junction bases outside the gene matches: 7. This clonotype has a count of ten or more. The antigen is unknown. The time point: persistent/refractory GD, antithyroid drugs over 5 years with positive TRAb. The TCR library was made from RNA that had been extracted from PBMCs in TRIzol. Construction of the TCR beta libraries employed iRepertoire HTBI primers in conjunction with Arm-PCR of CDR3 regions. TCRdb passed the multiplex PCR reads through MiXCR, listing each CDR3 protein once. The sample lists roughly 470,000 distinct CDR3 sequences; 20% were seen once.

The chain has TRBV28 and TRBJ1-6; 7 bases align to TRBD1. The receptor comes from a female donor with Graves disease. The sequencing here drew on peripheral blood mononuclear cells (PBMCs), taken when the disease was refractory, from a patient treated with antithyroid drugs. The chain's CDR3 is CASTSGQLNSPLHF. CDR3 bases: TGTGCCAGCACATCGGGACAGTTGAATTCACCCCTCCACTTT.